The 21 T cell receptor beta chains in this list originate from one sample, sequenced in a study of cytomegalovirus exposure and HLA in healthy donors. PCR employed 60 Vbeta and 13 Jbeta primers. Produced via immunoSEQ multiplex PCR; TCRdb's table is partial and in-frame only. The sample lists about 180,000 clones, 60% to 85% occurring once. The material sequenced was PBMCs. These receptors came from a woman in her forties or fifties in good health and CMV-seropositive.

The J gene is TRBJ1-1, the V gene TRBV7-8; D unresolved. V was trimmed by 5 bases and J by 0 bases, leaving 7 bases between them. Germline loops: CDR1 SGHVS, CDR2 FQNEAQ. The CDR3 length is 13 residues. The CDR3 sequence is CASSDQMNTEAFF. The CDR3 DNA is TGTGCCAGCAGCGATCAGATGAACACTGAAGCTTTCTTT.

About this clone: At one boundary the junction diverges from the germline segment, which might be a read error. This chain connects TRBV9 to TRBJ2-6, with D perhaps TRBD1 (6 bases). Germline assignment: CDR1 SGDLS and CDR2 YYNGEE. This CDR3 region has 18 residues. CDR3 in amino acids: CASSVSRGGSSGANGLTF. CDR3 in DNA: TGTGCCAGCAGCGTTTCCAGGGGTGGAAGCTCTGGGGCCAACGGCCTGACTTTC.

V usage is TRBV27 and J usage is TRBJ1-6; 9 bases are a match to TRBD1. This CDR3 has 15 amino acids. Germline lookup yields CDR1 MNHEY and CDR2 SMNVEV (reference sequence). Trimming removed 5 bases from V and 10 bases from J; junction bases left unmatched: 9. The CDR3 coding sequence is TGTGCCAGCAGTCCATTGACAGGGGGGTACTCACCCCTCCACTTT. Protein: CASSPLTGGYSPLHF.

J is TRBJ1-2 and V is TRBV10-1, with D unresolved. Germline V gives CDR1 WNHNN, CDR2 SYGVQD (reference sequence). V lost 8 bases, J lost 0 bases, and 10 bases lay in between. CDR3 length: 13 residues. The chain's CDR3 is CASSEGTNYGYTF. In DNA form, the CDR3 reads TGCGCCAGCTCGGAGGGTACTAACTATGGCTACACCTTC.

This chain links TRBV5-4 with TRBJ2-3, with 8 bases matching TRBD1. CDR1 is SGHNT and CDR2 is YYREEE in the germline V gene (reference sequence). CDR3 length: 15 residues. The ends lost 6 bases at V and 1 base at J; junction bases unmatched: 7. The CDR3 reads CASNRRTGRTDTQYF. As DNA, the CDR3 is TGTGCCAGCAACAGGAGGACAGGGCGCACAGATACGCAGTATTTT.

The chain combines TRBV12-5 with TRBJ2-4; possible D gene TRBD2, 6 bases. The ends were cut back, 8 bases at V and 1 base at J, with 12 bases in the middle. The CDR3 covers 14 residues. Germline-derived CDR1 and CDR2 are LGHNT and FRNRAP. This CDR3 reads CASNQGGAKNIQYF. CDR3 nucleotides: TGTGCTAGTAACCAAGGAGGGGCCAAAAACATTCAGTACTTC.

Here the CDR3 DNA reads TGTGCCAGCAGCGGAAGGACAGCAACTAATGAAAAACTGTTTTTT. Translated: CASSGRTATNEKLFF. This chain connects TRBV7-9 to TRBJ1-4, with D perhaps matching TRBD1 (6 bases). This CDR3 is 15 amino acids long. Trimming pared 5 bases from V and 0 bases from J, leaving 10 bases between. CDR1 and CDR2 from the germline V gene are SEHNR and FQNEAQ (reference sequence).

CDR3 coding DNA: TGTGCCAGCGGGGGGCGGGGGACGAACACAGATACGCAGTATTTT. As protein: CASGGRGTNTDTQYF. The chain carries TRBV2 and TRBJ2-3; maybe TRBD2 (7 bases). V lost 8 bases and J lost 2, with 17 bases in between. CDR1 and CDR2 (germline): SNHLY, FYNNEI. The length of the CDR3 is 15 residues. The full variable domain, rest sourced from reference TRBV2 and TRBJ2-3, is EPEVTQTPSHQVTQMGQEVILRCVPISNHLYFYWYRQILGQKVEFLVSFYNNEISEKSEIFDDQFSVERPDGSNFTLKIRSTKLEDSAMYFCASGGRGTNTDTQYFGPGTRLTVL.

V and J are TRBV2 and TRBJ1-1; D unclear. The CDR3 sequence is 13 residues long. The ends were cut back, 10 bases at V and 5 bases at J, with 17 bases in the middle. Germline loops: CDR1 SNHLY, CDR2 FYNNEI. This CDR3 is CATRLKSGTEAFF. The CDR3 DNA reads TGTGCCACCCGCCTTAAATCGGGAACTGAAGCTTTCTTT.

The V gene is TRBV7-9, the J gene TRBJ1-1, with 7 bases fitting TRBD1. V lost 4 bases, J lost 1 base, and 3 bases stayed unmatched. CDR3 length equals 14 residues. CDR1 and CDR2 (germline): SEHNR, FQNEAQ (reference sequence). DNA of the CDR3: TGTGCCAGCAGCTCCCGGACAGGGAACACTGAAGCTTTCTTT. Translating it yields CASSSRTGNTEAFF.

The chain joins TRBV5-8 to TRBJ2-7; D may be TRBD1 (6 bases). V gave up 4 bases and J gave up 1 base, with 12 bases separating them. This CDR3 spans 14 amino acids. CDR1 and CDR2 from the germline V gene are SGHTS and YDEGEE. The CDR3 region is CASSPGRGSYEQYF. In DNA, the CDR3 is TGTGCCAGCAGCCCGGGCAGGGGTTCCTACGAGCAGTACTTC. Together with reference TRBV5-8 and TRBJ2-7, the CDR3 gives the full variable domain: EAGVTQSPTHLIKTRGQQATLRCSPISGHTSVYWYQQALGLGLQFLLWYDEGEERNRGNFPPRFSGRQFPNYSSELNVNALELEDSALYLCASSPGRGSYEQYFGPGTRLTVT.

The gene calls are TRBV4-3 and TRBJ1-4, with TRBD1 matching over 9 bases. The V gene's germline CDR1 is LGHNA and CDR2 YSLEER. Trimming removed 3 bases from V and 5 bases from J; junction bases left unmatched: 7. CDR3 length: 16 amino acids. The CDR3 sequence: CASSHLGTGPNEKLFF. The CDR3 DNA is TGCGCCAGCAGCCACCTCGGGACAGGGCCCAATGAAAAACTGTTTTTT.

This clone was counted between two and nine times. The chain couples TRBV5-1 to TRBJ2-7; possibly TRBD1 for D (6 bases). The CDR3 extends over 13 amino acids. CDR1 is SGHRS, CDR2 YFSETQ, per germline. V was pared by 4 bases and J by 3 bases, with 11 bases between. CDR3 DNA sequence: TGCGCCAGCAGCGGAACAGGGCGCTACGAGCAGTACTTC. Amino acid sequence: CASSGTGRYEQYF.

This chain connects TRBV18 to TRBJ2-2; D is possibly TRBD2 (6 bases). CDR3 length equals 14 residues. Germline CDR1 and CDR2: KGHSH and LQKENI. Trimming took off 11 bases at V and 1 base at J, with 14 bases between the two ends. The CDR3 bases are TGTGCCGCCTCGGGGGACGTGAACACCGGGGAGCTGTTTTTT. Protein: CAASGDVNTGELFF. The whole variable domain, remainder taken from reference TRBV18 and TRBJ2-2, is NAGVMQNPRHLVRRRGQEARLRCSPMKGHSHVYWYRQLPEEGLKFMVYLQKENIIDESGMPKERFSAEFPKEGPSILRIQQVVRGDSAAYFCAASGDVNTGELFFGEGSRLTVL.

The chain carries TRBV11-3 and TRBJ1-6, with TRBD1 matching over 10 bases. CDR1 and CDR2 from the germline V gene are SGHNT and YENEEA. This CDR3 region has 16 residues. V gave up 3 bases and J gave up 7 bases; unmatched junction bases: 6. The CDR3 sequence: CASSLTPGQGNSPLHF. In DNA form, the CDR3 reads TGTGCCAGCAGCTTGACCCCGGGACAGGGGAATTCACCCCTCCACTTT.

The genes are TRBV28 and TRBJ1-2; 8 bases line up with TRBD1. V dropped 1 base and J dropped 4; count of bases not matched to a gene: 11. Germline lookup yields CDR1 MDHEN and CDR2 SYDVKM. The CDR3 has 17 residues. The DNA for the CDR3 is TGTGCCAGCAGTTTATCATTACCGGGACAGGTCCTCTATGGCTACACCTTC. This sequence encodes CASSLSLPGQVLYGYTF.

V usage is TRBV6-6 and J usage is TRBJ1-2; 9 positions agree with TRBD1. Germline V gives CDR1 MNHNY, CDR2 SVGAGI (reference sequence). The CDR3 sequence is 13 residues long. V dropped 7 bases and J dropped 8; count of bases not matched to a gene: 8. The CDR3 spells CASTQRDRAGYTF. For the CDR3, the DNA is TGTGCCAGCACCCAACGGGACAGGGCCGGCTACACCTTC.

V is TRBV6-5 and J is TRBJ2-2, with unresolved D. The germline V and J ends were trimmed by 6 bases and 5 bases, with 16 bases remaining between them. Germline values: CDR1 MNHEY, CDR2 SVGAGI. This CDR3 is built from 15 residues. The CDR3 here is CASSAPPLSTGELFF. For the CDR3, the DNA is TGTGCCAGCAGCGCCCCTCCCCTGAGTACCGGGGAGCTGTTTTTT.

This sequence joins TRBV6-1 and TRBJ1-2; D uncertain. Germline CDR1 MNHNS, CDR2 SASEGT. The CDR3 loop spans 15 amino acids. Trimming pared 6 bases from V and 2 bases from J, leaving 16 bases between. The CDR3 DNA follows: TGTGCCAGCAGAGGAGGAGGCCAGGCGAACTATGGCTACACCTTC. Translating it yields CASRGGGQANYGYTF.

This chain connects TRBV19 to TRBJ1-2; a weak D match, TRBD1 (5 bases). Germline V CDR1 and CDR2: LNHDA, SQIVND (reference sequence). The CDR3 is made up of 12 amino acids. Trimming took 10 bases from V and 8 from J, leaving 17 bases between them. This CDR3 reads CATFSGGKGYTF. In nucleotides, the CDR3 is TGTGCCACATTCTCGGGGGGAAAAGGCTACACCTTC.

This clone was seen a handful of times. The chain is built from TRBV5-4 and TRBJ2-3; 7 bases agree with TRBD2. Germline loops: CDR1 SGHNT, CDR2 YYREEE (reference sequence). The length of the CDR3 is 14 residues. Trimming at V came to 4 bases and at J to 0 bases, leaving 2 bases not matched to a gene. CDR3 protein: CASSGGGSTDTQYF. CDR3 in DNA: TGTGCCAGCAGCGGGGGGGGTAGCACAGATACGCAGTATTTT. Supplemented by reference TRBV5-4 and TRBJ2-3, the full variable domain reads ETGVTQSPTHLIKTRGQQVTLRCSSQSGHNTVSWYQQALGQGPQFIFQYYREEENGRGNFPPRFSGLQFPNYSSELNVNALELDDSALYLCASSGGGSTDTQYFGPGTRLTVL.